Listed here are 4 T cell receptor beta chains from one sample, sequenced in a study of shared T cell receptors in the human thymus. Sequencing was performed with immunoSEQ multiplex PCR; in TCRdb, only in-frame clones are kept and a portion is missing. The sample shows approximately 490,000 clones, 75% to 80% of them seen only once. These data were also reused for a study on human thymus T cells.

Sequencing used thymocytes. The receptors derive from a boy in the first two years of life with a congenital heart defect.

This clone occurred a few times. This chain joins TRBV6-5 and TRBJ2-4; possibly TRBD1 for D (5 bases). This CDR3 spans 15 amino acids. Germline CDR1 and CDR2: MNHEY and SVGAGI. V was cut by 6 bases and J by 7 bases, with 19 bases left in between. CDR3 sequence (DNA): TGTGCCAGCAGCCGCCAGACAGACGGAGAGAACATTCAGTACTTC. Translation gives CASSRQTDGENIQYF.

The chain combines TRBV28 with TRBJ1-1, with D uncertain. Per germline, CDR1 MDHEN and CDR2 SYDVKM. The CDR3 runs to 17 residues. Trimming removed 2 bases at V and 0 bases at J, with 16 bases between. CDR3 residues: CASSLSPTPLMNTEAFF. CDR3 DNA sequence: TGTGCCAGCAGTTTAAGTCCTACCCCTCTCATGAACACTGAAGCTTTCTTT.

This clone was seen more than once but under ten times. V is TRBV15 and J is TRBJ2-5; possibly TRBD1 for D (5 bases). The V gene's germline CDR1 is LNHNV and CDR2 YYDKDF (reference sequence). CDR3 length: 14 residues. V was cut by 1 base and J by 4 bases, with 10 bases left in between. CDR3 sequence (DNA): TGTGCCACCAGCAGAGGACAGCTGGGAGAGACCCAGTACTTC. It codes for CATSRGQLGETQYF.

The DNA for the CDR3 is TGTGCCAGTAGTATGGGGTGGGCAGGGGAATGGGATACGCAGTATTTT. Protein sequence: CASSMGWAGEWDTQYF. This chain joins TRBV19 and TRBJ2-3, with D possibly matching TRBD1 (6 bases). The V gene's germline CDR1 is LNHDA and CDR2 SQIVND (reference sequence). V lost 3 bases and J lost 6, with 19 bases in between. The CDR3 spans 16 residues.